The clone carrying this T cell receptor beta chain showed up just a few times. Its antigen is still unknown. This sample stems from a study of cytomegalovirus exposure and HLA in healthy donors. The PCR ran on 60 Vbeta and 13 Jbeta primers. The table came from immunoSEQ multiplex PCR; TCRdb's copy has only in-frame clones and leaves some out. The data contain 100,000 to 150,000 clones, around 68% of them singletons. Study findings and constraints: Segments of the TCR beta V type were, in most cases, productive about 90% or about 30% of the time in an earlier analysis. Trimming of TCR beta V- and J-genes showed a link, identified in a later analysis, to a missense DCLRE1C variant. An analysis that was carried out later associated 16,000 or so TCR beta sequences with HLA alleles at 0.05 false discovery rate.

This receptor was identified in a man in his forties or fifties in good health and CMV-seropositive. The sample was PBMCs.

CDR3 in DNA: TGTGCCAGCAGGATCGATAGCTCCTACGAGCAGTACTTC. It is translated as CASRIDSSYEQYF. The chain links TRBV28 to TRBJ2-7; D remains ambiguous. The CDR3 has 13 residues. Germline CDR1 and CDR2: MDHEN and SYDVKM. Trimming left V 6 bases short and J 0 bases short, with 9 bases between.